The 31 T cell receptor beta chains below all came from one sample that was sequenced in a study of OX40 agonist ivuxolimab in advanced cancers. TCRdb keeps only in-frame clones here, not all; method: immunoSEQ multiplex PCR. The data show about 14,000 clones, with 82% seen just once and just under 45% held by the top ten. The sequences come from CD4+ or CD8+ T cells sorted from blood, collected in a trial of the OX40 agonist ivuxolimab. All receptors derive from an adult with an advanced solid tumor such as melanoma, head and neck, liver or kidney cancer.

The chain joins TRBV27 to TRBJ1-1; possible D gene TRBD1, 5 bases. The V end lost 3 bases, the J end lost 7 bases, and 12 bases lay between the germline ends. Germline V gene lookup returns CDR1 MNHEY and CDR2 SMNVEV (reference sequence). The CDR3 consists of 13 residues. In DNA form, the CDR3 reads TGTGCCAGCAGTTTCGGGGGTAGGAGTGAAGCTTTCTTT. Translating gives CASSFGGRSEAFF.

This clone was seen only a few times. This sequence joins TRBV15 and TRBJ1-5; no definite D call. CDR1 and CDR2 from the germline V gene are LNHNV and YYDKDF (reference sequence). Trimming shortened V by 1 base and J by 0 bases, and 7 bases separated the two germline ends. The CDR3 is 15 amino acids. CDR3 region: CATSRAGFSNQPQHF. The CDR3 DNA follows: TGTGCCACCAGCAGAGCTGGGTTTAGCAATCAGCCCCAGCATTTT.

Written as DNA, the CDR3 is TGTGCCAGTAGTATATCCGGGACCCCGGCGAATGAGCAGTTCTTC. This sequence encodes CASSISGTPANEQFF. V and J are TRBV19 and TRBJ2-1; the D gene could be TRBD1 or TRBD2 (5 bases each). V lost 2 bases and J lost 7, with 15 bases in between. Per the germline V gene, CDR1 is LNHDA and CDR2 is SQIVND (reference sequence). The CDR3 runs 15 residues.

This clone has only a few counts. The rearrangement joins TRBV7-2 to TRBJ2-3; D possibly corresponds to TRBD2 (6 bases). Trimming stripped 1 base from V and 1 base from J, with 12 bases between. In germline, CDR1 is SGHTA, CDR2 FQGNSA. This CDR3 has 16 residues. CDR3 region: CASSLVAGTGTDTQYF. Here the CDR3 DNA reads TGTGCCAGCAGCTTAGTGGCGGGAACCGGCACAGATACGCAGTATTTT.

The chain joins TRBV7-3 to TRBJ1-1; 7 positions agree with TRBD1. Germline assignment: CDR1 SGHTA and CDR2 FQGTGA. The CDR3 runs 15 residues. Trimming cost V 4 bases and J 1 base; bases outside gene matches: 6. The CDR3 loop reads CASSSYRDRNTEAFF. The CDR3 DNA reads as TGTGCCAGCAGCTCATACCGGGACAGGAACACTGAAGCTTTCTTT.

The chain combines TRBV2 with TRBJ1-4, with TRBD1 matching over 8 bases. Losses at the gene ends were 9 bases for V and 4 bases for J; bases not matched to a gene: 4. CDR3 length equals 13 residues. In germline, CDR1 is SNHLY, CDR2 FYNNEI. Written as DNA, the CDR3 is TGTGCCAGTGGACAGGGAAATAATGAAAAACTGTTTTTT. Protein product: CASGQGNNEKLFF. The full variable domain, completed using reference TRBV2 and TRBJ1-4, is EPEVTQTPSHQVTQMGQEVILRCVPISNHLYFYWYRQILGQKVEFLVSFYNNEISEKSEIFDDQFSVERPDGSNFTLKIRSTKLEDSAMYFCASGQGNNEKLFFGSGTQLSVL.

The genes are TRBV27 and TRBJ1-1; D is perhaps TRBD1 (5 bases). V shed 4 bases and J shed 6 bases, with 15 bases lying between them. The CDR3 contains 14 residues. Germline V CDR1 and CDR2: MNHEY, SMNVEV (reference sequence). The CDR3 loop reads CASSSSTDRAEAFF. DNA for the CDR3: TGTGCCAGCAGTTCGTCGACAGATAGGGCTGAAGCTTTCTTT.

The J gene is TRBJ1-3, the V gene TRBV28; D may be TRBD1 (6 bases). CDR1 is MDHEN and CDR2 is SYDVKM in the germline V gene. V was cut by 9 bases and J by 6 bases, with 15 bases left in between. This CDR3 is 13 amino acids long. CDR3 coding DNA: TGTGCCAGTCAGGGGTTTATTGAAAACACCATATATTTT. Its protein product is CASQGFIENTIYF.

The chain recombines TRBV9 with TRBJ2-7, with D tentatively TRBD1 (5 bases). Germline V gene data show CDR1 as SGDLS and CDR2 as YYNGEE. The V end was cut by 3 bases, the J end by 5 bases, with 6 bases between. There are 11 residues in the CDR3. The CDR3 spells CASSEGDEQYF. In DNA, the CDR3 is TGTGCCAGCAGCGAAGGGGACGAGCAGTACTTC.

The V gene is TRBV7-3, the J gene TRBJ2-2, with D tentatively TRBD1 or TRBD2 (7 bases each). The CDR3 extends over 16 amino acids. V shed 5 bases and J shed 3 bases, with 16 bases lying between them. CDR1 is SGHTA, CDR2 FQGTGA, per germline. CDR3 sequence reads: CASSPGGGSHTGELFF. Here the CDR3 DNA reads TGTGCCAGCAGCCCAGGGGGGGGCTCCCACACCGGGGAGCTGTTTTTT.

This clone is judged medium-sized. The chain links TRBV6-1 to TRBJ1-6; 8 bases fit TRBD1. Trimming at V came to 1 base and at J to 7 bases, leaving 0 bases not matched to a gene. Germline CDR1 and CDR2: MNHNS and SASEGT. This CDR3 has 14 residues. The CDR3, as DNA: TGTGCCAGCAGTGAAGGGACAGGGAATTCACCCCTCCACTTT. This gives the protein CASSEGTGNSPLHF.

The genes are TRBV4-2 and TRBJ1-1; the D gene is possibly TRBD1 (5 bases). Per the germline V gene, CDR1 is LGHNA and CDR2 is YNFKEQ. CDR3 length equals 15 residues. V lost 2 bases and J lost 1, with 11 bases in between. CDR3 residues: CASSQLQGPNTEAFF. The CDR3 bases are TGTGCCAGCAGCCAATTGCAGGGACCGAACACTGAAGCTTTCTTT.

This rearrangement joins TRBV7-6 to TRBJ2-7, with 7 positions matching TRBD2. The CDR3 runs to 14 residues. Germline loops: CDR1 SGHVS, CDR2 FNYEAQ. Germline trimming cut 6 bases from V and 4 bases from J; bases unmatched to any gene: 9. The CDR3 sequence: CASSSGGRGYEQYF. The CDR3 DNA reads as TGTGCCAGCAGTTCGGGAGGCCGAGGATACGAGCAGTACTTC.

This rearrangement joins TRBV6-5 to TRBJ2-5; weak D call: TRBD2 (6 bases). The germline gives CDR1 MNHEY, CDR2 SVGAGI. Trimming stripped 2 bases from V and 3 bases from J, with 10 bases between. The CDR3 length is 14 residues. CDR3 sequence: CASSYPGRKETQYF. The CDR3 coding sequence is TGTGCCAGCAGTTACCCCGGGAGAAAAGAGACCCAGTACTTC.

Only a few counts were recorded for this clone. The chain combines TRBV6-4 with TRBJ2-3; TRBD2 might be the D (5 bases). This CDR3 is 14 amino acids long. Trimming took 5 bases from V and 2 from J, leaving 11 bases between them. Germline loops: CDR1 MRHNA, CDR2 SNTAGT. As DNA, the CDR3 is TGTGCCAGCAGTAATAGCGAGAACACAGATACGCAGTATTTT. Protein: CASSNSENTDTQYF.

The chain couples TRBV11-3 to TRBJ2-7, with a possible D match to TRBD2 (6 bases). CDR3 length: 15 residues. The V and J ends lost 1 base and 1 base respectively, with 11 bases between them. The germline V gene has CDR1 SGHNT and CDR2 YENEEA. CDR3 in amino acids: CASSLGGDGSYEQYF. DNA of the CDR3: TGTGCCAGCAGCTTAGGCGGGGACGGGTCCTACGAGCAGTACTTC. Together with reference TRBV11-3 and TRBJ2-7, the CDR3 gives the full variable domain: EAGVVQSPRYKIIEKKQPVAFWCNPISGHNTLYWYLQNLGQGPELLIRYENEEAVDDSQLPKDRFSAERLKGVDSTLKIQPAELGDSAVYLCASSLGGDGSYEQYFGPGTRLTVT.

This chain links TRBV6-6 with TRBJ2-5; 8 nucleotides match TRBD1. CDR1 and CDR2 from the germline V gene are MNHNY and SVGAGI (reference sequence). V shed 5 bases and J 5 bases; nucleotides not matched to a gene: 13. The CDR3 runs 16 residues. CDR3 nucleotide sequence: TGTGCCAGCAGTATCGACGGACAGGGTCGACGTGAGACCCAGTACTTC. This codes for CASSIDGQGRRETQYF.

The chain links TRBV7-2 to TRBJ2-7; 9 positions agree with TRBD1. With 8 bases clipped from V and 3 bases from J, the junction kept 8 bases outside the gene matches. CDR1 is SGHTA, CDR2 FQGNSA, per germline. The CDR3 consists of 14 residues. CDR3 in amino acids: CASWGGQGVYEQYF. The CDR3, as DNA: TGTGCCAGCTGGGGGGGACAGGGTGTCTACGAGCAGTACTTC. Using reference TRBV7-2 and TRBJ2-7 for the parts outside the CDR3, the full variable domain is GAGVSQSPSNKVTEKGKDVELRCDPISGHTALYWYRQSLGQGLEFLIYFQGNSAPDKSGLPSDRFSAERTGGSVSTLTIQRTQQEDSAVYLCASWGGQGVYEQYFGPGTRLTVT.

This chain connects TRBV5-1 to TRBJ2-5; D ambiguous. The V gene's germline CDR1 is SGHRS and CDR2 YFSETQ. The CDR3 has 14 residues. Deletions cut 1 base from V and 4 bases from J, with 11 bases between. CDR3 DNA sequence: TGCGCCAGCAGCTTGACGGCTCGCGGAGAGACCCAGTACTTC. This gives the protein CASSLTARGETQYF. Filled out from reference TRBV5-1 and TRBJ2-5, the complete variable domain reads KAGVTQTPRYLIKTRGQQVTLSCSPISGHRSVSWYQQTPGQGLQFLFEYFSETQRNKGNFPGRFSGRQFSNSRSEMNVSTLELGDSALYLCASSLTARGETQYFGPGTRLLVL.

J is TRBJ2-7 and V is TRBV4-3; 9 bases fit TRBD1. This CDR3 has 15 residues. The V and J ends lost 0 bases and 3 bases, in that order; junction bases with no gene match: 3. Looked up from germline, CDR1 is LGHNA and CDR2 is YSLEER. Written as DNA, the CDR3 is TGCGCCAGCAGCCAAGAGGGGACAGGGTTCTACGAGCAGTACTTC. The encoded protein is CASSQEGTGFYEQYF.

J is TRBJ2-5 and V is TRBV9; 10 bases fit TRBD2. CDR1 is SGDLS and CDR2 is YYNGEE in the germline V gene. V lost 3 bases, J lost 2 bases, and 7 bases stayed unmatched. The CDR3 has 16 residues. CDR3 DNA: TGTGCCAGCAGCGCTAGCGGGGGCGGCGGGCAAGAGACCCAGTACTTC. Amino acid sequence: CASSASGGGGQETQYF.

This clone showed up just once. The chain uses TRBV19 and TRBJ1-2, with no clear D. CDR1 is LNHDA and CDR2 is SQIVND in the germline V gene (reference sequence). Trimming pared 5 bases from V and 3 bases from J, leaving 13 bases between. The CDR3 extends over 14 amino acids. CDR3 DNA sequence: TGTGCCAGTAGTGCCAGGACTACTTACTATGGCTACACCTTC. This encodes CASSARTTYYGYTF.

The chain couples TRBV4-1 to TRBJ2-5, with 9 bases aligning to TRBD1. This CDR3 has 15 residues. V lost 0 bases and J lost 5; bases outside the gene matches: 4. CDR1 MGHRA and CDR2 YSYEKL come from the germline V gene. The CDR3 is CASSQEGQGWETQYF. In DNA form, the CDR3 reads TGCGCCAGCAGCCAAGAAGGACAGGGGTGGGAGACCCAGTACTTC.

The chain combines TRBV29-1 with TRBJ1-2; D is possibly TRBD1 (5 bases). Germline V gene data show CDR1 as SQVTM and CDR2 as ANQGSEA. The CDR3 is 13 amino acids. V lost 0 bases to trimming and J lost 10 bases, with 15 bases between them. The CDR3 nucleotides read TGCAGCGTTGAAGAGGGGGGTGTCGGTGCCTACACCTTC. Its translation: CSVEEGGVGAYTF.

The chain recombines TRBV7-9 with TRBJ1-1; D is uncertain. The germline V and J ends were trimmed by 5 bases and 7 bases, with 14 bases remaining between them. Germline V gives CDR1 SEHNR, CDR2 FQNEAQ (reference sequence). This CDR3 has 13 amino acids. The CDR3 nucleotides read TGTGCCAGCAGCGCGACGGTAGGCGGTGAAGCTTTCTTT. Protein: CASSATVGGEAFF.

This chain joins TRBV28 and TRBJ1-6; D might be TRBD1 (6 bases). Trimming shortened V by 5 bases and J by 5 bases, and 19 bases separated the two germline ends. Germline V CDR1 and CDR2: MDHEN, SYDVKM. The CDR3 has 17 residues. CDR3 in amino acids: CASSPTPGWGHNSPLHF. CDR3 DNA: TGTGCCAGCAGTCCCACCCCAGGTTGGGGGCATAATTCACCCCTCCACTTT. The variable domain in full, with the rest retrieved from reference TRBV28 and TRBJ1-6, is DVKVTQSSRYLVKRTGEKVFLECVQDMDHENMFWYRQDPGLGLRLIYFSYDVKMKEKGDIPEGYSVSREKKERFSLILESASTNQTSMYLCASSPTPGWGHNSPLHFGNGTRLTVT.

V and J are TRBV28 and TRBJ2-6, with 11 bases fitting TRBD1. Germline loops: CDR1 MDHEN, CDR2 SYDVKM. Losses at the gene ends were 6 bases for V and 0 bases for J; bases not matched to a gene: 4. CDR3 length: 17 residues. The CDR3 region has the DNA TGTGCCAGCAGCGGGGACAGGGGGGACTCTGGGGCCAACGTCCTGACTTTC. Amino acids: CASSGDRGDSGANVLTF.

This clone was seen once. This chain connects TRBV7-2 to TRBJ2-7; tentatively, D is TRBD2 (7 bases). The germline CDR1 and CDR2 sequences are SGHTA and FQGNSA. This CDR3 comprises 15 residues. The V and J ends lost 1 base and 4 bases respectively, with 14 bases between them. The CDR3 region is CASSLEGGRRYEQYF. Here the CDR3 DNA reads TGTGCCAGCAGCTTAGAGGGGGGGCGTCGTTACGAGCAGTACTTC.

The chain is built from TRBV27 and TRBJ2-1; 9 positions match TRBD1. After removal of 3 bases from V and 8 bases from J, the junction contained 5 bases not matched to a gene. The CDR3 is 14 residues long. CDR1 is MNHEY and CDR2 is SMNVEV in the germline V gene (reference sequence). Here the CDR3 reads CASSLTGGGYEQFF. In DNA, the CDR3 is TGTGCCAGCAGTTTGACAGGGGGTGGCTATGAGCAGTTCTTC.

This sequence joins TRBV18 and TRBJ2-2, with no clear D. The ends were cut back, 3 bases at V and 4 bases at J, with 6 bases in the middle. The CDR3 runs to 13 residues. Germline CDR1 reads KGHSH; CDR2 reads LQKENI. The CDR3, as DNA: TGTGCCAGCTCACCCCCCCTCACCGGGGAGCTGTTTTTT. Translated: CASSPPLTGELFF.

This chain joins TRBV27 and TRBJ2-7; 7 bases align to TRBD1. This CDR3 region has 13 residues. V was pared by 2 bases and J by 3 bases, with 1 base of the junction left unmatched. Germline values: CDR1 MNHEY, CDR2 SMNVEV (reference sequence). The CDR3 nucleotides read TGTGCCAGCAGTTTACAGGGGGACTACGAGCAGTACTTC. It codes for CASSLQGDYEQYF.